This record looks at one TCR beta chain sequence and its context. This receptor's antigen is unknown. No per-base quality is available; no much larger clone lies one base away. The source of the sample is a study of cytomegalovirus exposure and HLA in healthy donors (dated by TCRdb to about 2017). For the study in its entirety: According to an earlier analysis of a few hundred of the donors, some 180 million T cells yielded over 90 million unique TCR beta sequences and 250 to 350 Gb of sequence data. About 280 gigabases of sequencing data and about 92 million unique TCR sequences made up an early release that covered roughly 670 HLA-typed donors. Of the 300 to 500 genotyped donors, over 80% were placed in the genetic ancestry cluster associated with self-reported Caucasian donors. The aim of the study was to test whether cataloging public T cell receptors could identify signatures of past pathogen exposure. The study profiled the T cell repertoires of some 610 subjects by immunosequencing and related them to cytomegalovirus serostatus. In addition to the first cohort of roughly 670 subjects, a separate validation cohort of 130 or so different subjects was used. To predict cytomegalovirus infection status, the study combined high-throughput TCR immunosequencing, statistical association of individual TCRs with disease status, and machine learning. A later analysis re-examined previously published TCR beta repertoires from around 670 donors and added high-resolution HLA genotyping to investigate patterns of TCR occurrence. The later analysis used no new phenotypic data to find candidate immune exposures, relying instead on TCR beta sequences and their occurrence across donors. An earlier analysis of 587 of the donors applied high-throughput TCR beta sequencing to assess whether each TCR beta V gene segment acted as functional or pseudogenic. Donor age, sex, ethnicity and CMV serostatus were compiled together with the repertoire data. A later genetic analysis took genome-wide SNP genotypes for about 65% of the 666 donors and used that subset as a discovery cohort. All discovery cohort repertoires had been generated on a single sequencing platform. HLA typing included class I and class II loci at four-digit resolution. The number of donors typed differed by locus, with about 629-640 for A, B, C, DRB1 and DQB1, more than 500 for DQA1, 606 for DPA1, and 450 to 480 for DPB1. Because of strong linkage in the cohort, five DR-DQ haplotypes were treated as single units for association and clustering. Across about 380 genotyped donors of the cohort, an average of about 220,000 unique TCR beta nucleotide sequences per donor were sequenced, and approximately 17% of those sequences were non-productive. Points the paper makes about the study in general: In a later analysis, some 17,000 TCR beta sequences were associated with specific HLA alleles at a false discovery rate of 0.05. The 87-base-pair reads could not distinguish some IMGT-functional V segments, including TRBV6-2 and TRBV6-3, so those segments were excluded. According to the authors, the approach could potentially be generalized to other disease states and immunological phenotypes. In a later analysis, several top co-occurrence clusters were reported to appear linked to parvovirus B19, influenza, CMV and Epstein-Barr virus. Because HLA typing was missing for some donors at each locus, association tests included only the typed subset. Cytomegalovirus status was reported to be diagnosed by the classifier with high specificity and sensitivity in both the original and validation cohorts. In an earlier analysis of about 550 of the donors, most TCR beta V segments were observed in productive rearrangements about 90% or about 30% of the time, broadly matching IMGT annotations. A total of 150 to 200 TCR beta chains were listed by the study as associated with cytomegalovirus. A further reported finding was that TCR beta sequences accurately predicted the HLA-A and HLA-B alleles for most subjects in the first cohort. The cohort was sequenced for TCR beta chains only, and without alpha or paired-chain data the features that could be detected were limited. A few of the identified cytomegalovirus-associated TCR beta chains were confirmed in vitro to be specific for cytomegalovirus antigens. The earlier analysis of some 540 of the donors excluded fewer than 20 rarely observed V segments, including chromosome 9 orphons, because counts were too low. Compared with equally common non-associated chains, HLA-associated TCR beta chains in a later analysis were more clonally expanded and had lower generation probabilities. V-gene and J-gene trimming of TCR beta chains was associated with a missense DCLRE1C variant in a later genetic analysis, and the association was replicated in an independent cohort. The presence/absence analyses assumed that sequencing depth was roughly uniform across donors, and that assumption may not be true. In a later genetic analysis, fewer N-insertions in productive TCRs were reported among donors in an Asian-associated ancestry cluster than the approximately 630-donor mean. When HLA alleles, especially DR and DQ, strongly co-occurred, TCR associations were difficult to assign to individual alleles. Most CMV-associated TCR beta chains appeared to be HLA-restricted in a later analysis, and the HLA associations seemed to be driven largely by CMV exposure. In a later analysis, TCR association rates were found to vary across HLA loci, with the most associated TCRs seen for DRB1 alleles and the fewest for HLA-C alleles. A cluster of highly shared sequence variants was judged likely to be a technical artifact of the sequencing pipeline. Most TCR sequences were seen in very few donors, while some public TCRs were found in many individuals. Linkage disequilibrium might explain the correlated functional status among segregating V segments, but an unknown experimental factor could not be excluded. CMV serostatus was the only immune exposure information available for the cohort.

The cohort comprised hundreds of healthy bone marrow donors. All cohort members were sampled while nominally healthy, although unrecorded immune exposures were likely present. The donor was CMV seronegative and was included in the group of a few hundred seronegative cohort members. A peripheral blood sample was collected from each donor, and TCR beta sequencing was performed on peripheral blood mononuclear cells. Genomic DNA was extracted from the blood cell samples with the Qiagen DNeasy Blood Extraction Kit. The CDR3 runs 13 amino acids, cysteine and phenylalanine included. Only the CDR3 DNA is retained, 39 bases long and in frame from the first base. The junction shows trimming of 3 bases on V and 0 bases on J, plus 6 bases between the germline ends. The germline V gene encodes CDR1 SEHNR and CDR2 FQNEAQ (reference sequence). Library creation used the immunoSEQ multiplex PCR assay. A mixture of 60 forward primers for TCR Vbeta segments and 13 reverse primers for TCR Jbeta segments was used in the multiplex PCR. The CDR3 region of rearranged TCR beta genes was amplified from genomic DNA with a multiplex PCR assay. On the Illumina HiSeq System, the amplified TCR beta libraries were sequenced as 87-base-pair reads. The source study handled its data this way. In a later analysis, tens of millions of unique TCR beta chains were counted across the roughly 670 repertoires, and approximately 9.9 million of these chains were shared by at least two donors. A nearest-neighbor algorithm error-corrected the raw reads and collapsed the reads into unique sequences, merging closely related sequences to remove PCR and sequencing errors. CDR3 sequences were aligned to IMGT reference sequences to assign V, D and J gene segments. For a sequence to be retained, a match of at least six nucleotides to both a V gene segment and a J gene segment was required. A rearrangement was called productive if the CDR3 had no stop codons and remained in frame with V and J, and every other rearrangement was called non-productive. CDR3 was defined according to IMGT convention as the region running from the second conserved V-encoded cysteine to the conserved J-encoded phenylalanine. The earlier analysis of about 610 of the donors excluded any sequence lacking an unambiguous match to a single V gene segment. In an earlier analysis of a few hundred of the donors, V segments were called functional above 56.7% productive rearrangements and were called segregating when the between-donor standard deviation exceeded 5%. A statistical classification framework was built for diagnosing cytomegalovirus status from the catalog of TCR beta chain sequences. A later analysis assigned V and J genes by comparing TCR nucleotide sequences with IMGT/GENE-DB human TR gene sequences. A later analysis assigned CDR3 sequences and most-parsimonious VDJ recombination scenarios with the TCRdist pipeline. In a later analysis, each TCR beta chain was defined by its CDR3 amino acid sequence together with its V-gene family, and reads lacking a unique V-gene family were excluded. In a later analysis, a few hundred highly shared, low-generation-probability nucleotide sequences were removed to address suspected cross-contamination and a sequencing artifact. For each public chain, a later analysis derived a clonal expansion index from normalized ranks of inferred template counts within each repertoire. A later analysis computed generation probabilities with a VDJ recombination model fitted to out-of-frame rearrangements, and checked the results against IGoR. In a later analysis, hypergeometric tests were used to score TCR-TCR, TCR-HLA and TCR-CMV co-occurrence, with a repertoire-size bias correction applied to TCR pairs. In a later analysis, false discovery rates were estimated by permuting HLA or CMV assignments 20 times. In a later analysis, co-occurring TCRs were grouped using DBSCAN, with TCRdist sequence similarity added in when clustering inside HLA-allele-positive subsets. Co-occurrence clustering excluded repertoires with fewer than 30,000 or more than 120,000 public chains, plus five with anomalous nucleotide sharing. The table comes from immuneACCESS by way of TCRdb, which keeps in-frame sequences with V and J called. Part of the clones is missing from these tables; in studies checked, under half for an unresolved V gene and the rest for unknown reasons. V and J calls and clone size follow that table, whereas D and trimming were derived from the DNA. In this sample the table shows 160,000 or so clones, around 80% of which occur a single time. The ten most abundant clones make up approximately 1.5% of the sample.

The chain joins TRBV7-9 to TRBJ2-7, with no reliable assignment of the D segment. Sequences were obtained from PBMCs. The clonotype originates from a male donor in good health and CMV-seronegative. The CDR3 here reads CASSFSSSYEQYF. The bases read TGTGCCAGCAGCTTCTCGAGCTCCTACGAGCAGTACTTC.